This T cell receptor beta chain is drawn from a study of T cells in Graves' hyperthyroidism and ophthalmopathy. Newly diagnosed hyperthyroidism patients aged 18 to 65 years had disease lasting under 2 months. The PBMCs had their origin in 10 ml of fresh peripheral blood. The germline V gene encodes CDR1 DFQATT and CDR2 SNEGSKA (reference sequence). The CDR3 totals 13 residues. The V gene lost 6 bases and the J gene lost 0 bases, with 12 bases spanning the gap. On this clonotype itself: Its antigen is unknown.

Study-level points and caveats: The model foresaw ophthalmopathy a median around 6 months prior to onset. Ophthalmopathy cases were set apart from stable hyperthyroidism by a 13 V-J model.

Amplified regions were TCR beta CDR3 sequences from RNA transcripts. The study used the HTBI primer set for a first-round RT-PCR of the TCR CDR3. From the multiplex PCR reads, TCRdb called clonotypes with MiXCR, one entry per CDR3 protein. Of about 680,000 distinct CDR3 sequences listed, approximately 36% are singletons. The sequenced material came from blood. The chain carries TRBV20-1 and TRBJ2-7, with D perhaps TRBD1 (6 bases). The source is a woman between 35 and 50 years old with Graves' hyperthyroidism. CDR3 protein: CSASTGSSYEQYF. In DNA form, the CDR3 reads TGCAGTGCCTCGACAGGCAGCTCCTACGAGCAGTACTTC.